The present entry profiles one TCR beta chain with its context. Sequenced by immunoSEQ multiplex PCR; TCRdb stores in-frame clones only, minus some. The sample records around 120,000 clones, around 87% being singletons. This entry is derived from a study of control samples from healthy donors and cancer patients. The CDR3 loop spans 15 amino acids. After removal of 6 bases from V and 6 bases from J, the junction contained 12 bases not matched to a gene. Per the germline V gene, CDR1 is MNHEY and CDR2 is SVGAGI. This receptor was identified in a woman aged 50 to 60 with colorectal cancer. The genes are TRBV6-5 and TRBJ2-7, with TRBD1 matching 9 bases. The sequenced material came from PBMCs. The CDR3 DNA is TGTGCCAGCAGGCGAACTACCGGGACAGGGTTCGAGCAGTACTTC. Translation: CASRRTTGTGFEQYF.